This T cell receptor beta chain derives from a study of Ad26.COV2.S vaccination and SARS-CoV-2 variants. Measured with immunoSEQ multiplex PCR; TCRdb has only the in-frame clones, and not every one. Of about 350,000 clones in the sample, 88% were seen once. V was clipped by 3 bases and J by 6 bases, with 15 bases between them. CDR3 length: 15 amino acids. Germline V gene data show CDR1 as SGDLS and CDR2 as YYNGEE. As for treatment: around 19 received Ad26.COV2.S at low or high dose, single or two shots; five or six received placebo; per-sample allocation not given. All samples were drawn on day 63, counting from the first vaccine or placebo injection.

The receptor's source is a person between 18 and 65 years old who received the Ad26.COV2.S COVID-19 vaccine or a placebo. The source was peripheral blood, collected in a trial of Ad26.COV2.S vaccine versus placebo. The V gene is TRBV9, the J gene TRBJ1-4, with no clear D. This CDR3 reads CASSASPYAHEKLFF. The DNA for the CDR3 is TGTGCCAGCAGCGCATCACCCTATGCCCATGAAAAACTGTTTTTT.